The present T cell receptor beta chain was sequenced within a study of blood T cell repertoires in COVID-19. On the study more broadly: Donors in the United States, Italy and Spain gave samples during acute or convalescent COVID-19. Sources were T cells, B-cell-depleted T cells, or PBMCs; the material itself was cDNA or gDNA.

V gave up 1 base and J gave up 4 bases; unmatched junction bases: 3. Germline lookup yields CDR1 LNHDA and CDR2 SQIVND (reference sequence). The CDR3 covers 15 residues. As handled by the study authors: By means of reference gene primer amplification, nucleated cell counts were estimated. TCRdb's table, derived via immunoSEQ multiplex PCR, lists solely in-frame clones and lacks some. That table is the source of V, J and clone size, and D and trimming were worked out from the DNA. This sample has approximately 44,000 clones, with 80% to 90% found just once. The rearrangement joins TRBV19 to TRBJ2-3; 9 bases align to TRBD2. This sequence was found in a woman between 40 and 50 years old with acute or convalescent COVID-19. Sequencing input: peripheral blood. The CDR3 sequence: CASSIASGIADTQYF. Written as DNA, the CDR3 is TGTGCCAGTAGTATAGCTAGCGGGATCGCAGATACGCAGTATTTT. Based on the CDR3 plus reference TRBV19 and TRBJ2-3, the full variable domain is DGGITQSPKYLFRKEGQNVTLSCEQNLNHDAMYWYRQDPGQGLRLIYYSQIVNDFQKGDIAEGYSVSREKKESFPLTVTSAQKNPTAFYLCASSIASGIADTQYFGPGTRLTVL.